The 19 T cell receptor beta chains below were found in one sample sequenced in a study of T cell responses to AZD1222 COVID-19 vaccine. Here immunoSEQ multiplex PCR was the method, and the copy in TCRdb shows in-frame clones only, minus some. The sample has about 160,000 clones; more than 70% are singletons. The source was peripheral blood, collected on day 0 of AZD1222 vaccination. The source of these receptors is an adult in good health.

The genes are TRBV18 and TRBJ2-7, with 13 bases lining up with TRBD2. The J segment lost 1 base and the V segment lost 1 base, leaving 1 base of the junction unmatched. The CDR3 extends over 16 amino acids. Germline V lookup: CDR1 KGHSH, CDR2 LQKENI. The CDR3, as DNA: TGTGCCAGCTCACCACGGGGACTAGCGGGATCCTACGAGCAGTACTTC. This translates into CASSPRGLAGSYEQYF.

This clone was detected only once. V is TRBV19 and J is TRBJ1-3; D is unresolved. Per germline, CDR1 LNHDA and CDR2 SQIVND (reference sequence). The CDR3 is 15 residues long. Deletions cut 4 bases from V and 0 bases from J, with 10 bases between. The DNA of the CDR3 is TGTGCCAGTAGTACACGTGGGGACTCTGGAAACACCATATATTTT. This gives the protein CASSTRGDSGNTIYF.

In its sample, this clone was seen once. The rearrangement links TRBV5-1 to TRBJ2-2; D ambiguous. Trimming removed 0 bases from V and 6 bases from J, with 9 bases in between. The germline CDR1 and CDR2 sequences are SGHRS and YFSETQ. This CDR3 region has 14 residues. The CDR3 nucleotides are TGCGCCAGCAGCTTGGGCACACGCCCCGGGGAGCTGTTTTTT. This codes for CASSLGTRPGELFF.

The rearrangement joins TRBV19 to TRBJ1-1, with TRBD1 matching over 9 bases. The CDR3 spans 14 residues. Trimming took 6 bases from V and 1 from J; bases not matched to a gene: 3. CDR1 and CDR2 from the germline V gene are LNHDA and SQIVND (reference sequence). The CDR3 coding sequence is TGTGCCAGTAGAATACAGGGGGCGAACACTGAAGCTTTCTTT. Translated, it gives CASRIQGANTEAFF.

V usage is TRBV7-3 and J usage is TRBJ2-5; 9 bases agree with TRBD1. The CDR3 totals 15 residues. CDR1 SGHTA and CDR2 FQGTGA come from the germline V gene. J gave up 1 base and V 6 bases, and 6 bases lay outside the gene matches. CDR3 region: CASRAGTGPQETQYF. The CDR3 DNA reads as TGTGCCAGCAGGGCCGGGACAGGGCCCCAAGAGACCCAGTACTTC.

This rearrangement joins TRBV2 to TRBJ2-2; 8 bases match TRBD1. Germline V CDR1 and CDR2: SNHLY, FYNNEI. V dropped 9 bases and J dropped 6; count of bases not matched to a gene: 18. The CDR3 covers 17 residues. The DNA of the CDR3 is TGTGCCAGTACCCAAGGTCCCGCAGGGGGCCGGGCCGGGGAGCTGTTTTTT. As protein: CASTQGPAGGRAGELFF.

The V and J genes are TRBV10-2 and TRBJ1-4, with a tentative D call TRBD1 (6 bases). This CDR3 comprises 13 residues. Germline V gene sequence: CDR1 WSHSY, CDR2 SAAADI. V shed 5 bases and J shed 7 bases, with 11 bases lying between them. CDR3 sequence reads: CASSLTTGEKLFF. In DNA, the CDR3 is TGCGCCAGCAGTTTAACGACAGGTGAAAAACTGTTTTTT.

The V and J genes are TRBV3-1 (or the pseudogene TRBV3-2) and TRBJ2-7, with TRBD1 as a possible D gene (6 bases). Trimming shortened V by 1 base and J by 6 bases, and 13 bases separated the two germline ends. In germline, CDR1 is LGHDT, CDR2 YNNKEL (reference sequence). The CDR3 runs to 14 residues. CDR3 amino acids: CASSQGETGGEQYF. In DNA form, the CDR3 reads TGTGCCAGCAGCCAAGGTGAGACAGGAGGCGAGCAGTACTTC.

The chain joins TRBV14 to TRBJ2-1; D possibly matches TRBD1 or TRBD2 (5 bases each). Trimming removed 0 bases at V and 3 bases at J, with 15 bases between. This CDR3 is 17 amino acids long. Germline-derived CDR1 and CDR2 are SGHDN and FVKESK. The CDR3 here is CASSQDLGTVNYNEQFF. CDR3 in DNA: TGTGCCAGCAGCCAAGATCTCGGGACGGTGAACTACAATGAGCAGTTCTTC.

V gene TRBV28 combines with J gene TRBJ1-5; D not resolved. Germline lookup yields CDR1 MDHEN and CDR2 SYDVKM. CDR3 length equals 14 residues. V lost 6 bases and J lost 0, with 9 bases in between. The CDR3 DNA reads TGTGCCAGCAGCGCCCTGAATAGCAATCAGCCCCAGCATTTT. The encoded protein is CASSALNSNQPQHF.

The rearrangement joins TRBV30 to TRBJ2-7; TRBD2 matches at 7 bases. Germline CDR1 GTSNPN, CDR2 SVGIG (reference sequence). J lost 0 bases, V lost 4 bases, and 6 bases had no gene match. This CDR3 contains 14 residues. The chain's CDR3 is CAWILGGSSYEQYF. The CDR3 DNA reads as TGTGCCTGGATACTGGGCGGGAGCTCCTACGAGCAGTACTTC.

The rearrangement links TRBV27 to TRBJ1-1; tentative D call: TRBD1 (5 bases). Trimming took off 3 bases at V and 4 bases at J, with 12 bases between the two ends. This CDR3 region has 14 residues. CDR1 and CDR2 from the germline V gene are MNHEY and SMNVEV (reference sequence). The CDR3 here is CASSLASGSTEAFF. CDR3 in DNA: TGTGCCAGCAGTTTGGCCTCAGGGTCCACTGAAGCTTTCTTT.

Notes on this clone: This same CDR3 is encoded by further DNA sequences in the sample. The chain uses TRBV20-1 and TRBJ2-5; the D is unclear. CDR3 length equals 11 residues. Germline CDR1 and CDR2: DFQATT and SNEGSKA (reference sequence). V lost 2 bases, J lost 1 base, and 2 bases lay in between. CDR3 amino acids: CSARPQETQYF. The DNA for the CDR3 is TGCAGTGCTAGACCCCAAGAGACCCAGTACTTC.

The genes are TRBV20-1 and TRBJ1-2, with a possible D match to TRBD1 (6 bases). V lost 3 bases and J lost 4, with 18 bases in between. Per the germline V gene, CDR1 is DFQATT and CDR2 is SNEGSKA (reference sequence). The CDR3 loop spans 15 amino acids. The CDR3 sequence is CSASPTGAQGYGYTF. CDR3 nucleotides: TGCAGTGCTAGTCCCACGGGGGCGCAGGGCTATGGCTACACCTTC.

This chain joins TRBV15 and TRBJ1-4; no reliable D call. V lost 0 bases to trimming and J lost 6 bases, with 11 bases between them. The CDR3 covers 15 residues. CDR1 is LNHNV and CDR2 is YYDKDF in the germline V gene (reference sequence). The CDR3 nucleotides are TGTGCCACCAGCAGAGAGGTGGGAGTGGATGAAAAACTGTTTTTT. Protein: CATSREVGVDEKLFF.

CDR3 in amino acids: CASSSGHRAGELFF. CDR3 bases: TGTGCCAGCAGTTCCGGACATCGGGCCGGGGAGCTGTTTTTT. This chain links TRBV6-5 with TRBJ2-2, with D possibly matching TRBD1 (5 bases). Germline V gives CDR1 MNHEY, CDR2 SVGAGI. The CDR3 is 14 residues long. The germline V and J ends were trimmed by 4 bases and 6 bases, with 12 bases remaining between them.

This chain links TRBV15 with TRBJ2-1; the D gene is possibly TRBD2 (6 bases). Germline V gives CDR1 LNHNV, CDR2 YYDKDF (reference sequence). The CDR3 consists of 15 residues. The V and J ends lost 6 bases and 2 bases respectively, with 14 bases between them. The CDR3, as DNA: TGTGCCACCAGTCCTCCGGGAGCGACCTACAATGAGCAGTTCTTC. Its translation: CATSPPGATYNEQFF. The full variable domain, completed using reference TRBV15 and TRBJ2-1, is DAMVIQNPRYQVTQFGKPVTLSCSQTLNHNVMYWYQQKSSQAPKLLFHYYDKDFNNEADTPDNFQSRRPNTSFCFLDIRSPGLGDTAMYLCATSPPGATYNEQFFGPGTRLTVL.

The gene calls are TRBV28 and TRBJ1-1; 9 bases match TRBD1. Germline CDR1 MDHEN, CDR2 SYDVKM. With V trimmed by 5 bases and J by 0 bases, 4 bases remained unmatched. The CDR3 totals 15 residues. CDR3 nucleotides: TGTGCCAGCAGTGGGGGACAGGGTTTGAACACTGAAGCTTTCTTT. Its protein is CASSGGQGLNTEAFF.

The gene calls are TRBV28 and TRBJ1-2; perhaps TRBD1 as D (5 bases). The germline V gene encodes CDR1 MDHEN and CDR2 SYDVKM. The CDR3 has 14 residues. V was pared by 5 bases and J by 5 bases, with 15 bases between. CDR3 residues: CASSPPGRNYGYTF. DNA for the CDR3: TGTGCCAGCAGTCCTCCGGGACGAAATTATGGCTACACCTTC.